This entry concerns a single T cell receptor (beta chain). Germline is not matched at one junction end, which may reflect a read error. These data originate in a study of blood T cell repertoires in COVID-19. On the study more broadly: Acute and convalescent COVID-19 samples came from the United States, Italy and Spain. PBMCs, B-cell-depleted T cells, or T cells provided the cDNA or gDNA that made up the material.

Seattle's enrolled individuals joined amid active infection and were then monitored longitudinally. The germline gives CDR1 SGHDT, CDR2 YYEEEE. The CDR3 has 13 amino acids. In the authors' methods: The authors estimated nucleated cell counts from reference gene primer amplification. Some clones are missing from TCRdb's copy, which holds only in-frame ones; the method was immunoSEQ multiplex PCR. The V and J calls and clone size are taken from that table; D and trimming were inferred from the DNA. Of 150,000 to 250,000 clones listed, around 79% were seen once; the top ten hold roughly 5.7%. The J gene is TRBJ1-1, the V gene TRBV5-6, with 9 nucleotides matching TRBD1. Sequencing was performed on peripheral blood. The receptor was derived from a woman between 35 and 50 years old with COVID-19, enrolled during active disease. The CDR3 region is CASSWDRDSPPLF. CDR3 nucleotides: TGTGCCAGCAGCTGGGACAGGGACTCACCCCCGCTTTTT.